The present T cell receptor beta chain was sequenced within a study of radiotherapy plus CTLA-4 blockade in lung cancer. About the research overall: Among patients, around 19% showed objective responses, and over 30% had disease control. Study-level points and caveats: Reports state that early shifts in blood T cell clones, with interferon-beta, best predicted response.

Assay: immunoSEQ multiplex PCR; the TCRdb copy retains only in-frame clones and omits some. The repertoire holds tens of thousands of clones, with roughly 80% as singletons. Comment on this clone: Its antigen remains unknown.

With ipilimumab providing CTLA-4 blockade, focal radiation was administered to patients who had chemo-refractory metastatic non-small-cell lung cancer. The CDR3 length is 14 residues. Germline CDR1 reads WSHSY; CDR2 reads SAAADI. The J segment lost 1 base and the V segment lost 5 bases, leaving 2 bases of the junction unmatched. The genes are TRBV10-2 and TRBJ2-5; 9 bases are shared with TRBD1. This receptor was taken from a human donor with non-small cell lung cancer who had stable disease on radiotherapy plus ipilimumab. The source was peripheral blood, collected from a patient treated with radiotherapy plus ipilimumab. The CDR3 region is CASSRQGVQETQYF. CDR3 sequence (DNA): TGCGCCAGCAGTCGACAGGGGGTCCAAGAGACCCAGTACTTC.